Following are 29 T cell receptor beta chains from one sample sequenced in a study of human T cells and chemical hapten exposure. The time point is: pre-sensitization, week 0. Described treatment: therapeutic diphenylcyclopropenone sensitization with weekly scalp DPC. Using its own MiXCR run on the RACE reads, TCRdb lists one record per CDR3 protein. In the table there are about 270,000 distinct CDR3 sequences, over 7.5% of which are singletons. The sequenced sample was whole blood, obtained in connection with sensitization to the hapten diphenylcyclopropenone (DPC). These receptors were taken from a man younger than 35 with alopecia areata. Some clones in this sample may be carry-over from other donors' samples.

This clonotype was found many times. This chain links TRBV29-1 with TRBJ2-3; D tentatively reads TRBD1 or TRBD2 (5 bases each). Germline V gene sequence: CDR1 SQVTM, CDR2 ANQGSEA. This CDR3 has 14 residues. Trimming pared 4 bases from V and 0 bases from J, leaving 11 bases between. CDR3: CSVGKGRSTDTQYF. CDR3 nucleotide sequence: TGCAGCGTTGGTAAGGGACGGAGCACAGATACGCAGTATTTT.

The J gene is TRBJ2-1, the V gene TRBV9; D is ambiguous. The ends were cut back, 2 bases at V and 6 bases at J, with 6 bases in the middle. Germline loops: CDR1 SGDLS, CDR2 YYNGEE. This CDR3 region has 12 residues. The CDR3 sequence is CASSVIGNEQFF. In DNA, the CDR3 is TGTGCCAGCAGCGTGATTGGCAATGAGCAGTTCTTC. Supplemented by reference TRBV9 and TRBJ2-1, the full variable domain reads DSGVTQTPKHLITATGQRVTLRCSPRSGDLSVYWYQQSLDQGLQFLIQYYNGEERAKGNILERFSAQQFPDLHSELNLSSLELGDSALYFCASSVIGNEQFFGPGTRLTVL.

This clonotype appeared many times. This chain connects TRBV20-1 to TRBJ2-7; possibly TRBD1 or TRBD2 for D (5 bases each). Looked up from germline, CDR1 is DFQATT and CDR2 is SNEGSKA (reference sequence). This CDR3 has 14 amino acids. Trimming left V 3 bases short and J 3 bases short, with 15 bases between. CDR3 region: CSARTWDGNYEQYF. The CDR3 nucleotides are TGCAGTGCTAGGACTTGGGACGGTAACTACGAGCAGTACTTC.

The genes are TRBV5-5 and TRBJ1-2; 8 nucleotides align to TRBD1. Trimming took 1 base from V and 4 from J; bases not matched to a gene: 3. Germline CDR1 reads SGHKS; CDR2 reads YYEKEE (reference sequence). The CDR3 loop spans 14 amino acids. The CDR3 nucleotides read TGTGCCAGCAGCTTGCGGGACAGGAGCTATGGCTACACCTTC. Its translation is CASSLRDRSYGYTF. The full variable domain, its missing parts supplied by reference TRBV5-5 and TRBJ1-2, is DAGVTQSPTHLIKTRGQQVTLRCSPISGHKSVSWYQQVLGQGPQFIFQYYEKEERGRGNFPDRFSARQFPNYSSELNVNALLLGDSALYLCASSLRDRSYGYTFGSGTRLTVV.

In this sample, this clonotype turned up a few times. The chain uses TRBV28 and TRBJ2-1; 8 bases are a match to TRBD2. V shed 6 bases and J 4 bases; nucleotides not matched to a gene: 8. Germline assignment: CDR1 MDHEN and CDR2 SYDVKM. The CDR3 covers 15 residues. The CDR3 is CASSQSGGPYNEQFF. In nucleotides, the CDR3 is TGTGCCAGCAGCCAGAGCGGGGGCCCGTACAATGAGCAGTTCTTC.

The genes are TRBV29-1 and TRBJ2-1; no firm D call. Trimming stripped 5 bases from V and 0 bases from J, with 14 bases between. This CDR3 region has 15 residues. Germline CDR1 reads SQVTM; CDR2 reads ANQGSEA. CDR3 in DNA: TGCAGCGTTCAGCGCGCGGAAAGCTCCTACAATGAGCAGTTCTTC. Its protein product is CSVQRAESSYNEQFF.

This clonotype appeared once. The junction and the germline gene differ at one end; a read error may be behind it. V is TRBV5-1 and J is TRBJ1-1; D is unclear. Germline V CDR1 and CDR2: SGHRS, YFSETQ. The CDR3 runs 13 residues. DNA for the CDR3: TGCGTCAGCAGCTTGGGGTCGGGCACTGAAGCTTTCTTT. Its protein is CVSSLGSGTEAFF.

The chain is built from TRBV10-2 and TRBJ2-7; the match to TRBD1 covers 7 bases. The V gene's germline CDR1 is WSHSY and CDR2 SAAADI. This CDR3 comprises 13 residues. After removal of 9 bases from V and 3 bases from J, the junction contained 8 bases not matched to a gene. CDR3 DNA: TGCGCCAGTCTGGGACAGCCAAGCTACGAGCAGTACTTC. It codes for CASLGQPSYEQYF.

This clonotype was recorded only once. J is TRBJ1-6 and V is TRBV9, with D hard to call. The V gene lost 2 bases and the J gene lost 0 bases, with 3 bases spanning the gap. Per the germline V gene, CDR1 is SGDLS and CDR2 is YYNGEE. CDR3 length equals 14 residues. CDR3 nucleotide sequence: TGTGCCAGCAGCGTGGGCTCCTATAATTCACCCCTCCACTTT. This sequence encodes CASSVGSYNSPLHF. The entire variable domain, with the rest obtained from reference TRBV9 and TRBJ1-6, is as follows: DSGVTQTPKHLITATGQRVTLRCSPRSGDLSVYWYQQSLDQGLQFLIQYYNGEERAKGNILERFSAQQFPDLHSELNLSSLELGDSALYFCASSVGSYNSPLHFGNGTRLTVT.

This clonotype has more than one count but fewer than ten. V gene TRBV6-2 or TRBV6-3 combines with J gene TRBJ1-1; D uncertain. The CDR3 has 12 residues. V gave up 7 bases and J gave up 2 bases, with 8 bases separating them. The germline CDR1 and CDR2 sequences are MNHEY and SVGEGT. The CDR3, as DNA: TGTGCCAGCATGTTGTACAACACTGAAGCTTTCTTT. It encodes CASMLYNTEAFF.

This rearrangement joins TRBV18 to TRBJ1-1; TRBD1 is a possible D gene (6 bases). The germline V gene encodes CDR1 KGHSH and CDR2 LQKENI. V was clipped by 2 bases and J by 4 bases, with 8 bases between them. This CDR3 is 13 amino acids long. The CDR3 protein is CASSPIGGTEAFF. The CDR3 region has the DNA TGTGCCAGCTCACCAATAGGGGGCACTGAAGCTTTCTTT.

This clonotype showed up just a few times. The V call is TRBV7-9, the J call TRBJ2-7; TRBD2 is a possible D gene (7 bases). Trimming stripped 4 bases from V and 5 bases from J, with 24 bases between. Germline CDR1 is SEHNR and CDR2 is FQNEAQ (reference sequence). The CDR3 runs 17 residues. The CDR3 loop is CASSSLCGGPRFHEQYV. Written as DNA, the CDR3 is TGTGCCAGCAGCTCTTTGTGCGGGGGCCCTCGCTTCCACGAGCAGTACGTC.

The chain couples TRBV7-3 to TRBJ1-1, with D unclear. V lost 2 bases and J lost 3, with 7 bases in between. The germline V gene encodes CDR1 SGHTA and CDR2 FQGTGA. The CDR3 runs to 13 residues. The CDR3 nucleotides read TGTGCCAGCAGCTTATCTTCCGACACTGAAGCTTTCTTT. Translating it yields CASSLSSDTEAFF.

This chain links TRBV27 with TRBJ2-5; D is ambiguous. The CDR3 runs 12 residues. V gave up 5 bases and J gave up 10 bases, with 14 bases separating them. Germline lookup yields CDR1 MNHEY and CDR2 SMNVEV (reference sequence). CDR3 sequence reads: CASSPTRMGQYF. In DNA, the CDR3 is TGTGCCAGCAGTCCGACGAGAATGGGCCAGTACTTC.

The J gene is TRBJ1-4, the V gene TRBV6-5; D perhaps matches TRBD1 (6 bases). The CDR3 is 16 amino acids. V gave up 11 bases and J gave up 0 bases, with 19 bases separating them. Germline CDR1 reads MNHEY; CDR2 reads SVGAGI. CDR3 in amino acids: CASLPGERATNEKLFF. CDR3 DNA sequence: TGTGCCTCACTACCAGGGGAGAGAGCAACTAATGAAAAACTGTTTTTT.

The CDR3 protein is CASSLEMPLGRMPSLYEQYF. CDR3 coding DNA: TGTGCCAGCAGCCTCGAAATGCCGCTGGGCCGAATGCCCTCTCTCTACGAGCAGTACTTC. The V and J genes are TRBV28 and TRBJ2-7; D is unresolved. V lost 6 bases, J lost 3 bases, and 33 bases lay in between. CDR3 length: 20 amino acids. CDR1 MDHEN and CDR2 SYDVKM come from the germline V gene. Filled out from reference TRBV28 and TRBJ2-7, the complete variable domain reads DVKVTQSSRYLVKRTGEKVFLECVQDMDHENMFWYRQDPGLGLRLIYFSYDVKMKEKGDIPEGYSVSREKKERFSLILESASTNQTSMYLCASSLEMPLGRMPSLYEQYFGPGTRLTVT.

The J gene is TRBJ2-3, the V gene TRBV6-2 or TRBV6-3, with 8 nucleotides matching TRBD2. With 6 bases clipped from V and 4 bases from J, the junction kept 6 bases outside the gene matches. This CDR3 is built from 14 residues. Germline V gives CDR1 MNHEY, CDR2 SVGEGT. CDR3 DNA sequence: TGTGCCAGCAGCAGACTAGCGATCCCAGATACGCAGTATTTT. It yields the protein CASSRLAIPDTQYF.

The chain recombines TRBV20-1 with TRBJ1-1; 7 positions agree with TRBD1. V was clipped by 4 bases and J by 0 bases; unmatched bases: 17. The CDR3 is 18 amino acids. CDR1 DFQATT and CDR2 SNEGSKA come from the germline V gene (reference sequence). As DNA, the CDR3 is TGCAGTGCTACCAATAGATATACGGGACAGTTAATGAACACTGAAGCTTTCTTT. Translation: CSATNRYTGQLMNTEAFF.

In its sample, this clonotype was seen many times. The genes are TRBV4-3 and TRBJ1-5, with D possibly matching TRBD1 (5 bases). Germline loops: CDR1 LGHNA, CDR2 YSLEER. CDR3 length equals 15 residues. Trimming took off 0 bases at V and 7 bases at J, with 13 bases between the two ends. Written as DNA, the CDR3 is TGCGCCAGCAGCCAAGAGAGTACAGGTCCGCAGCCCCAGCATTTT. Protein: CASSQESTGPQPQHF.

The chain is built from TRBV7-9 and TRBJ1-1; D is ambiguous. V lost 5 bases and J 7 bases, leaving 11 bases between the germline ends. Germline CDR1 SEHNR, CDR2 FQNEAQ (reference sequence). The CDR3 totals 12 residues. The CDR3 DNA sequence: TGTGCCAGCAGCAGCGAGGACGGTGAAGCTTTCTTT. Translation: CASSSEDGEAFF.

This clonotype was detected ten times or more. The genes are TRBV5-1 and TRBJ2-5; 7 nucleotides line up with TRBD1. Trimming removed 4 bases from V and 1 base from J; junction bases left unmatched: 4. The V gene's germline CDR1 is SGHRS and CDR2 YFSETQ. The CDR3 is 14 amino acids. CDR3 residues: CASSEGDSQETQYF. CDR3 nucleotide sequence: TGCGCCAGCAGCGAGGGGGACAGCCAAGAGACCCAGTACTTC. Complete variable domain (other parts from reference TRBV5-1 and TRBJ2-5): KAGVTQTPRYLIKTRGQQVTLSCSPISGHRSVSWYQQTPGQGLQFLFEYFSETQRNKGNFPGRFSGRQFSNSRSEMNVSTLELGDSALYLCASSEGDSQETQYFGPGTRLLVL.

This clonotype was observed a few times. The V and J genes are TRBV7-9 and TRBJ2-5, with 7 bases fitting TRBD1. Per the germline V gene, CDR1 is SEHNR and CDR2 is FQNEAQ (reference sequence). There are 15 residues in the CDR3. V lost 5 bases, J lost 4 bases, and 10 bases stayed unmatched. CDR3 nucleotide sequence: TGTGCCAGCAGCGAAACAACAGGGGAAGGAGAGACCCAGTACTTC. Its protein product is CASSETTGEGETQYF.

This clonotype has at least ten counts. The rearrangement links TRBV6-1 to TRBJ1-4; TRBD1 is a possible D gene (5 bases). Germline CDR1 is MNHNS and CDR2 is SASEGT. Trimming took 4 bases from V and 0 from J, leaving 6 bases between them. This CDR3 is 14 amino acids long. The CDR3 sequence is CASSVGATNEKLFF. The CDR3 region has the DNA TGTGCCAGCAGTGTAGGGGCAACTAATGAAAAACTGTTTTTT.

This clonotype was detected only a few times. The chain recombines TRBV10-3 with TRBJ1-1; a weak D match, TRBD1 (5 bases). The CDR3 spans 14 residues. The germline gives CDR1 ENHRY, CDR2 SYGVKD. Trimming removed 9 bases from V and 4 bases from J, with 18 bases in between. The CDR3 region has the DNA TGTGCCATAGGAGCCGGGACGGAGTCCACTGAAGCTTTCTTT. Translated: CAIGAGTESTEAFF.

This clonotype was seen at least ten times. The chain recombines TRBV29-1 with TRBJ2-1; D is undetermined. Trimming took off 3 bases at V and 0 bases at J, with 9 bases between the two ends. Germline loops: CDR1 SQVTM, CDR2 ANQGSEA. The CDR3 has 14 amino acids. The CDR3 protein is CSVEGRFSYNEQFF. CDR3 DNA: TGCAGCGTTGAGGGCAGATTCTCCTACAATGAGCAGTTCTTC.

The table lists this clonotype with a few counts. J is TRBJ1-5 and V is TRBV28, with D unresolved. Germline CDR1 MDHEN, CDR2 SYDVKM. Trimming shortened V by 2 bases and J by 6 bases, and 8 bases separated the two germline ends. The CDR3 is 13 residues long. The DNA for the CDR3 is TGTGCCAGCAGTTTAAAGATATCTCAGCCCCAGCATTTT. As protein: CASSLKISQPQHF. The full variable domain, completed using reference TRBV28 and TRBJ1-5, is DVKVTQSSRYLVKRTGEKVFLECVQDMDHENMFWYRQDPGLGLRLIYFSYDVKMKEKGDIPEGYSVSREKKERFSLILESASTNQTSMYLCASSLKISQPQHFGDGTRLSIL.

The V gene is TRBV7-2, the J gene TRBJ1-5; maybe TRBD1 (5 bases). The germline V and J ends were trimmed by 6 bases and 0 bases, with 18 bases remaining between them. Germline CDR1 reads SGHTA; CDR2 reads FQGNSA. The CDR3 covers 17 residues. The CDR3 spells CASSPGTSLYSNQPQHF. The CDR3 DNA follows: TGTGCCAGCAGTCCCGGGACCTCCTTATATAGCAATCAGCCCCAGCATTTT.

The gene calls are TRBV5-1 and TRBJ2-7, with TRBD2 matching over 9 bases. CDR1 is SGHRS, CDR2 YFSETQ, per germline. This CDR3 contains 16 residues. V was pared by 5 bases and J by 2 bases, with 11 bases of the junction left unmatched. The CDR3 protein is CASSWSLAGKPYEQYF. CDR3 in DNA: TGCGCCAGCAGTTGGAGTCTAGCGGGGAAACCCTACGAGCAGTACTTC. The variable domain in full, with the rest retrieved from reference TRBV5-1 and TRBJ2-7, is KAGVTQTPRYLIKTRGQQVTLSCSPISGHRSVSWYQQTPGQGLQFLFEYFSETQRNKGNFPGRFSGRQFSNSRSEMNVSTLELGDSALYLCASSWSLAGKPYEQYFGPGTRLTVT.

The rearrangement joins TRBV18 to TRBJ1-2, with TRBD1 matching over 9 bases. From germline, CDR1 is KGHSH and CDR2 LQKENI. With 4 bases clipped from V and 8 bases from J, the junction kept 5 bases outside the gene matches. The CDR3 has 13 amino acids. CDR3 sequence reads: CASSLQGARGYTF. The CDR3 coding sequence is TGTGCCAGCTCACTACAGGGGGCGAGAGGCTACACCTTC.